This T cell receptor beta chain comes out of a study of neurological immune-mediated disorders. Time point given: technical triplicate 1. The unsorted libraries were generated from a total of 2 million PBMCs, which had been stored in RNAlater at -80 C. Trimming stripped 5 bases from V and 5 bases from J, with 12 bases between. The CDR3 spans 13 residues. CDR1 and CDR2 (germline): SNHLY, FYNNEI. From 15-18 subjects, every sequencing run obtained over 160 million TCR-beta sequences. MiXCR, run by TCRdb on the 5' RACE reads, gives a single entry per CDR3 protein. The sample records fewer than 45,000 distinct CDR3 sequences, approximately 12% being singletons. This clonotype was counted only a few times.

This TCR came from a man aged 60 to 75 with HTLV-1-associated myelopathy (HAM/TSP). Sequencing input: PBMCs. The V gene is TRBV2, the J gene TRBJ1-1; D gene unclear. Written as DNA, the CDR3 is TGTGCCAGCAGTAAAATGGGTAAAACTGAAGCTTTCTTT. The encoded protein is CASSKMGKTEAFF.